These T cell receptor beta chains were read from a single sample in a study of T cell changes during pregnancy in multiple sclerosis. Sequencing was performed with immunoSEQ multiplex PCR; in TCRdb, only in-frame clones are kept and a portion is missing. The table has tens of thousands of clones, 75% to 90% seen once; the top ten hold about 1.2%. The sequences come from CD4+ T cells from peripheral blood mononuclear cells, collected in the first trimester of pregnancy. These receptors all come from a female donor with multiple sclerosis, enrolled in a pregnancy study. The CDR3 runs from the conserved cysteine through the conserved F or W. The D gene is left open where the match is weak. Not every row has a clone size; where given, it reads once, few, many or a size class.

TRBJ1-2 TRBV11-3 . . TGTGCCAGCAGCGACGAGGGCTATGGCTACACCTTC CASSDEGYGYTF
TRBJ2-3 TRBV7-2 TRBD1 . TGTGCCAGCAGCCAACAGGGGGCGCTTGATACGCAGTATTTT CASSQQGALDTQYF
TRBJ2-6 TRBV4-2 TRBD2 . TGTGCCAGCAGCCCGGGACTAGCGGGAGCTGGGGCCAACGTCCTGACTTTC CASSPGLAGAGANVLTF
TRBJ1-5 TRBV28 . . TGTGCCAGCAGCTCCATGCGGGGTAATCAGCCCCAGCATTTT CASSSMRGNQPQHF
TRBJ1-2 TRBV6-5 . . TGTGCCAGCAGAGATCGGGGCTACACCTTC CASRDRGYTF
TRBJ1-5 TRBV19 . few TGTGCCAGTAGTATATTGGGAGTTGGCAATCAGCCCCAGCATTTT CASSILGVGNQPQHF
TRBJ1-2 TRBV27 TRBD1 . TGTGCCAGCTGCCCCTCGGGGACAGCCTATGGCTACACCTTC CASCPSGTAYGYTF
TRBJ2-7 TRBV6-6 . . TGTGCCAGCAGCTACCCCGGGGGGCGGGGGAGCTACGAGCAGTACTTC CASSYPGGRGSYEQYF
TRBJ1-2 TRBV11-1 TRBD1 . TGTGCCAGCAGCCCCGGACAGGGAAACTATGGCTACACCTTC CASSPGQGNYGYTF
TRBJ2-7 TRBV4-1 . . TGCGCCAGCAGCCAAGATCTCCGGGGGAGCTCCTACGAGCAGTACTTC CASSQDLRGSSYEQYF
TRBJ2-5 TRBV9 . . TGTGCCAGCAGCGTAGCCGGAGGGCCCCGGGGGGAGACCCAGTACTTC CASSVAGGPRGETQYF
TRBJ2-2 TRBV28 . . TGTGCCAGCAGCGCGAACACCGGGGAGCTGTTTTTT CASSANTGELFF
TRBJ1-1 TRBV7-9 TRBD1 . TGTGCCAGCAGCAGGATGACAGGGGGTGACACTGAAGCTTTCTTT CASSRMTGGDTEAFF
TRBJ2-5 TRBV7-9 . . TGTGCCAGCAGCTTAGTTACAGGCGGTGAGACCCAGTACTTC CASSLVTGGETQYF
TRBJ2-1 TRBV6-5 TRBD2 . TGTGCCAGCAGTCGTACTAGCGGGAGACTTGAGCAGTTCTTC CASSRTSGRLEQFF
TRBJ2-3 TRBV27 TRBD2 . TGTGCCAGCAGTTCACGAACTAGCGGGCGAGGAGATACGCAGTATTTT CASSSRTSGRGDTQYF
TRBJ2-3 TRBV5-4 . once TGTGCCAGCAGCCAGGACAGAGAGGATACGCAGTATTTT CASSQDREDTQYF
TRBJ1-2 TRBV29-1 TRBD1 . TGCAGCGTCCATCGGGACAGGGAGAGGTATGGCTACACCTTC CSVHRDRERYGYTF
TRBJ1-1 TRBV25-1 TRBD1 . TGTGCCAGCAGTGTTAGGTTGGGGTTGGGACAGGGATCCACTGAAGCTTTCTTT CASSVRLGLGQGSTEAFF
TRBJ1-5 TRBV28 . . TGTGCCAGCAGTTTAGGTCGGGTTGATCAGCCCCAGCATTTT CASSLGRVDQPQHF
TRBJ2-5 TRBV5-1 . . TGCGCCAGCACCCGCGGAGGGGGCGCGTTCCAAGAGACCCAGTACTTC CASTRGGGAFQETQYF
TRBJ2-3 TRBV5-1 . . TGCGCCAGCAGCAGCACGACAGATACGCAGTATTTT CASSSTTDTQYF
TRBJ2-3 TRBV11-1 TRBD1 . TGTGCCAGCAGCTCTAGCACAGGGGCGGCAGATACGCAGTATTTT CASSSSTGAADTQYF
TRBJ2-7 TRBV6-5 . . TGTGCCAGCAGTTATAGGCATCTCAGGGCCGACGAGCAGTACTTC CASSYRHLRADEQYF
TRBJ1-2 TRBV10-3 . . TGTGCCATCAGGAGTACGGGGGGGACCTATGGCTACACCTTC CAIRSTGGTYGYTF
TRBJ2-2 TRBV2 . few TGTGCCAGCAGTGAGTCTAGCCTATCCGGGGAGCTGTTTTTT CASSESSLSGELFF
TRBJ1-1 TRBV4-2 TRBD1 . TGTGCCAGCAGCCAAGATAGGGGCCTGACAGGGGGGAAGACTGAAGCTTTCTTT CASSQDRGLTGGKTEAFF
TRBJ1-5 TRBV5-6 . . TGTGCCAGCAGCTTGTCTCCAGGGTCGGGCAATCAGCCCCAGCATTTT CASSLSPGSGNQPQHF
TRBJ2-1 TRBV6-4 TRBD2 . TGTGCCAGCAGAGCAACTAGCGCCTCCTACAATGAGCAGTTCTTC CASRATSASYNEQFF
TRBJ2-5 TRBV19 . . TGTGCCTCCAACCGGGACTCCGAAGAGACCCAGTACTTC CASNRDSEETQYF
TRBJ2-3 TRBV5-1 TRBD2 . TGCGCCAGCAGCCCGGGGACTAGCTTCACAGATACGCAGTATTTT CASSPGTSFTDTQYF
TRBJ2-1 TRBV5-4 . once TGTGCCAGCAGCTTGAATTTGGAGGCACCGAAGCAGTTCTTC CASSLNLEAPKQFF
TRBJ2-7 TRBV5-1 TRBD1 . TGCGCCAGCAGCATGACCGGGACAGGGGGATCCTACGAGCAGTACTTC CASSMTGTGGSYEQYF
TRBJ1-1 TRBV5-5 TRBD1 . TGTGCCAGCAGCTTTCGGACAGGGGTGAACACTGAAGCTTTCTTT CASSFRTGVNTEAFF
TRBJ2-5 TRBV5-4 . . TGTGCCAGCAGCTTTACGGGATGGGCCCAAGAGACCCAGTACTTC CASSFTGWAQETQYF